The entry below describes one TCR beta chain. What it recognizes is unknown. Blood RNA came from unsorted whole blood; germline DNA was also extracted. The entry originates in a study of tumor-infiltrating lymphocytes in primary liver carcinoma. Background on the study: Maximum tumor diameters ranged from roughly 4 to 10 cm, stage T1-T3 N0M0. General study points: Tumor-adjacent and tumor-blood pairs overlapped less than tumor region pairs did.

The input was approximately 500 ng total RNA; TCR beta cDNA was made from it with a constant-region primer. Libraries covering TCR beta were generated through three nested multiplex PCR rounds (using a slightly modified ARM-PCR). TCRdb passed the multiplex PCR reads through MiXCR, listing each CDR3 protein once. Altogether 150,000 to 200,000 distinct CDR3 sequences are present, 50% to 75% being singletons, with the ten largest covering approximately 65%. The sequencing input was peripheral blood. The clonotype originates from a man aged 40-49 years with primary liver carcinoma and hepatitis B virus infection.

The CDR3, as DNA: TGTGCCAGCAGCCCCTCAAGATACAACTATGGCTACACCTTC. The encoded protein is CASSPSRYNYGYTF. The rearrangement links TRBV6-5 to TRBJ1-2; the D is unclear. Trimming shortened V by 6 bases and J by 2 bases, and 13 bases separated the two germline ends. This CDR3 comprises 14 residues. CDR1 and CDR2 (germline): MNHEY, SVGAGI.